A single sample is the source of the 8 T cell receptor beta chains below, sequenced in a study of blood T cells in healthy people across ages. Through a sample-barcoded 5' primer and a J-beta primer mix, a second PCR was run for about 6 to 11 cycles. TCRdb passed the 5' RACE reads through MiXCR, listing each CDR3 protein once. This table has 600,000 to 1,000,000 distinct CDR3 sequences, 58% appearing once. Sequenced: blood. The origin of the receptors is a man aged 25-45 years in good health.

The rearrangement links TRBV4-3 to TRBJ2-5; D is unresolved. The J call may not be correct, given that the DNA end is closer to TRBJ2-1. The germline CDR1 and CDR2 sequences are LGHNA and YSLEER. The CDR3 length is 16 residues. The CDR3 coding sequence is TGCGCCAGCAGCCAACAATGGACGGTCCAACAAGAGACCCAGTTCTTC. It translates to CASSQQWTVQQETQFF.

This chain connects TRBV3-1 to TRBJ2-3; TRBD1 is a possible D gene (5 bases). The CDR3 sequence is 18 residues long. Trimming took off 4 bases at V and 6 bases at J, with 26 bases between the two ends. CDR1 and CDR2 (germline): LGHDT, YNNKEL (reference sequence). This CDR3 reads CASSLTNSEVGYRDTQYF. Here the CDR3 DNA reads TGTGCCAGCAGCCTTACCAACTCAGAAGTCGGATACAGGGATACGCAGTATTTT.

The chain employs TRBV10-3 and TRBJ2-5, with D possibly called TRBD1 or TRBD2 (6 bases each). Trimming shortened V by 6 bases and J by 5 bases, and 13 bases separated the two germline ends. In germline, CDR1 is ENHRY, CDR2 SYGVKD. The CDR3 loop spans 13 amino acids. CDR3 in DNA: TGTGCCATCAGACCAGGGGCGGGGGAGACCCAGTACTTC. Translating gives CAIRPGAGETQYF.

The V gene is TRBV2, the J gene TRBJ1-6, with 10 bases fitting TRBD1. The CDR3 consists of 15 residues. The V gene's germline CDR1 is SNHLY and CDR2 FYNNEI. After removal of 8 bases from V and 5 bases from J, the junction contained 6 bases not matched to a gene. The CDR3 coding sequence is TGTGCCAGCGACAGGGGGCTAAATAATAATTCACCCCTCCACTTT. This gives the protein CASDRGLNNNSPLHF.

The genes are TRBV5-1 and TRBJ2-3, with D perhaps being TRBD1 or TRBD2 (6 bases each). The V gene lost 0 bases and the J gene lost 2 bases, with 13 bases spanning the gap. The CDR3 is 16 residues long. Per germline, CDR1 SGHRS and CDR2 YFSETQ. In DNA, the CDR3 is TGCGCCAGCAGCTTGGTTGCGGGACACCTCACAGATACGCAGTATTTT. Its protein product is CASSLVAGHLTDTQYF.

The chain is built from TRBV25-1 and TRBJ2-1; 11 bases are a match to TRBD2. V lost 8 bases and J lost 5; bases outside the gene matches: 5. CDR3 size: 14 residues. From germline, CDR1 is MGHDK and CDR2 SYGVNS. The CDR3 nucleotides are TGTGCCAGCCCACATAGCGGGGGGGACAATGAGCAGTTCTTC. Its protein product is CASPHSGGDNEQFF.

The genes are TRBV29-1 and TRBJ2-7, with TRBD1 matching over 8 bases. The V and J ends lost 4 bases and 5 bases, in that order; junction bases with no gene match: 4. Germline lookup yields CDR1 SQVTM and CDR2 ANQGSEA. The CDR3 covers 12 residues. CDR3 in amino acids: CSVGTGFDEQYF. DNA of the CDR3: TGCAGCGTTGGGACAGGGTTCGACGAGCAGTACTTC.

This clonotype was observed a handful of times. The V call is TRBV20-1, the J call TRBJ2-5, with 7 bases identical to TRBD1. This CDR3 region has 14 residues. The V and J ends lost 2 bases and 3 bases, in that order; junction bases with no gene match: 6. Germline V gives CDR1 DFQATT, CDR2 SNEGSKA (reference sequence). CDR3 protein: CSARQPGGKETQYF. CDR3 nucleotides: TGCAGTGCTAGACAGCCAGGGGGTAAAGAGACCCAGTACTTC.